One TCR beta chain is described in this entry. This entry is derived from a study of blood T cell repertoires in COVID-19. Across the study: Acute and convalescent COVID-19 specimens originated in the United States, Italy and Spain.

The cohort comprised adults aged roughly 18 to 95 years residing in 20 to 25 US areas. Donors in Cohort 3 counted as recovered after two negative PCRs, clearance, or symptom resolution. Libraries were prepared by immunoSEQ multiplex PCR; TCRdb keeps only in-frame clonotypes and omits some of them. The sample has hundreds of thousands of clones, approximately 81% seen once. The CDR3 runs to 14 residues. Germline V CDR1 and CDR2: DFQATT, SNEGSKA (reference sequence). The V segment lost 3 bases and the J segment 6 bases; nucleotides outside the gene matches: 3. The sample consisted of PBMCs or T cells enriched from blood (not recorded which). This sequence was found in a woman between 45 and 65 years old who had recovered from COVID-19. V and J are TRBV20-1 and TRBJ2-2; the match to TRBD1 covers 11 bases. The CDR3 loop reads CSASGQGAAGELFF. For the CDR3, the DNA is TGCAGTGCTAGTGGACAGGGGGCCGCCGGGGAGCTGTTTTTT.